A selection of T cell receptor beta chains follows, all from one sample in a study of cytomegalovirus exposure and HLA in healthy donors. Assay: immunoSEQ multiplex PCR; the TCRdb copy retains only in-frame clones and omits some. The sample comprises fewer than 200,000 clones, 82% of which are singletons, and approximately 1.6% rests with the top ten. Material: PBMCs. Receptors were obtained from a male donor in good health and CMV-seronegative. Each CDR3 is given with its conserved first and last residue. The D gene is left open where the match is weak. Only part of the rows carry a size: once, few, many, or a class if the clone is expanded.

v_gene: TRBV9; d_gene: TRBD2; j_gene: TRBJ2-7; abundance: NA; CDR3nt: TGTGCCAGCAGCTGGGGACAGAGGGGGACTAGCGGGAGTGACGAGCAGTACTTC; CDR3aa: CASSWGQRGTSGSDEQYF
v_gene: TRBV27; d_gene: TRBD1; j_gene: TRBJ1-6; abundance: NA; CDR3nt: TGTGCCAGCAGTTTAGGGACAGGGGGCGGAAATTCACCCCTCCACTTT; CDR3aa: CASSLGTGGGNSPLHF
v_gene: TRBV5-1; d_gene: TRBD1; j_gene: TRBJ2-1; abundance: NA; CDR3nt: TGCGCCAGCAGGGCCTACAGGGGGCTCCGGGATAAGCAGTTCTTC; CDR3aa: CASRAYRGLRDKQFF
v_gene: TRBV20-1; d_gene: TRBD2; j_gene: TRBJ2-5; abundance: NA; CDR3nt: TGCAGAGTAGCGGGACAAGAGACCCAGTACTTC; CDR3aa: CRVAGQETQYF
v_gene: TRBV4-2; d_gene: NA; j_gene: TRBJ1-5; abundance: NA; CDR3nt: TGTGCCAGCAGCCAAGGGACAGACCCACGCAATCAGCCCCAGCATTTT; CDR3aa: CASSQGTDPRNQPQHF
v_gene: TRBV7-2; d_gene: NA; j_gene: TRBJ1-1; abundance: NA; CDR3nt: TGTGCCAGCAGCTTAGGAGGGTCGCGCGCTGAAGCTTTCTTT; CDR3aa: CASSLGGSRAEAFF
v_gene: TRBV5-4; d_gene: TRBD2; j_gene: TRBJ2-1; abundance: NA; CDR3nt: TGTGCCAGCAGCTCAAGGACTAGCGGAGAGCAGTTCTTC; CDR3aa: CASSSRTSGEQFF
v_gene: TRBV5-4; d_gene: NA; j_gene: TRBJ1-5; abundance: few; CDR3nt: TGTGCCAGCAGCTCGGCGGCCAATCAGCCCCAGCATTTT; CDR3aa: CASSSAANQPQHF
v_gene: TRBV2; d_gene: NA; j_gene: TRBJ2-4; abundance: NA; CDR3nt: TGTGCCAGCAGTGAACAGGGCCCGAGTGGCATTCAGTACTTC; CDR3aa: CASSEQGPSGIQYF
v_gene: TRBV10-1; d_gene: TRBD1; j_gene: TRBJ1-1; abundance: NA; CDR3nt: TGCGCCAGCAGCCAGGACAGGGGAACTGAAGCTTTCTTT; CDR3aa: CASSQDRGTEAFF
v_gene: TRBV4-1; d_gene: NA; j_gene: TRBJ2-1; abundance: NA; CDR3nt: TGCGCCAGCAGCCTCGTGGGTGAGCGCTACAATGAGCAGTTCTTC; CDR3aa: CASSLVGERYNEQFF
v_gene: TRBV10-3; d_gene: TRBD1; j_gene: TRBJ1-6; abundance: once; CDR3nt: TGTGCCATCAGGTGGACAGGGGATTCACCCCTCCACTTT; CDR3aa: CAIRWTGDSPLHF
v_gene: TRBV5-8; d_gene: NA; j_gene: TRBJ2-3; abundance: few; CDR3nt: TGTGCCAGCAGCCCGGGGGAGCGGCACCGCACAGATACGCAGTATTTT; CDR3aa: CASSPGERHRTDTQYF
v_gene: TRBV4-1; d_gene: NA; j_gene: TRBJ2-1; abundance: NA; CDR3nt: TGCGCCAGCAGCGAGGTAAATGAGCAGTTCTTC; CDR3aa: CASSEVNEQFF
v_gene: TRBV5-1; d_gene: NA; j_gene: TRBJ2-5; abundance: once; CDR3nt: TGCGCCAGCAGCAAACAGGGAGAGACCCAGTACTTC; CDR3aa: CASSKQGETQYF
v_gene: TRBV6-5; d_gene: TRBD1; j_gene: TRBJ1-5; abundance: NA; CDR3nt: TGTGCCAGCAGTTATGACGGGACAGGTAATCAGCCCCAGCATTTT; CDR3aa: CASSYDGTGNQPQHF
v_gene: TRBV7-2; d_gene: TRBD2; j_gene: TRBJ2-3; abundance: NA; CDR3nt: TGTGCCAGCAGCCGGGGACTAGCGGAGACAGATACGCAGTATTTT; CDR3aa: CASSRGLAETDTQYF
v_gene: TRBV4-3; d_gene: NA; j_gene: TRBJ2-1; abundance: NA; CDR3nt: TGCGCCAGCAGCCAAGAAACCCACTCGGGGAATGAGCAGTTCTTC; CDR3aa: CASSQETHSGNEQFF
v_gene: TRBV10-3; d_gene: NA; j_gene: TRBJ1-1; abundance: NA; CDR3nt: TGTGCCATCAGTGTTAAAGGGGATTCTGAAGCTTTCTTT; CDR3aa: CAISVKGDSEAFF
v_gene: TRBV10-3; d_gene: TRBD1; j_gene: TRBJ2-2; abundance: once; CDR3nt: TGTGCCATCAGGGACAGGGGGATGGCCGGGGAGCTGTTTTTT; CDR3aa: CAIRDRGMAGELFF
v_gene: TRBV5-1; d_gene: NA; j_gene: TRBJ2-5; abundance: NA; CDR3nt: TGCGCCAGCAGCTGGGGGACATCACAAGAGACCCAGTACTTC; CDR3aa: CASSWGTSQETQYF
v_gene: TRBV7-9; d_gene: TRBD1; j_gene: TRBJ1-2; abundance: NA; CDR3nt: TGTGCCAGCAGCTTAATGGGGGCAGGGGGCACCTTC; CDR3aa: CASSLMGAGGTF
v_gene: TRBV4-3; d_gene: TRBD2; j_gene: TRBJ2-7; abundance: NA; CDR3nt: TGCGCCAGCAGCCAAGGCCCCCTAGCGGGAGGAGGAAACTACGAGCAGTACTTC; CDR3aa: CASSQGPLAGGGNYEQYF
v_gene: TRBV7-9; d_gene: TRBD2; j_gene: TRBJ2-5; abundance: few; CDR3nt: TGTGCCAGCAGCCACCTAGCCGCGGGAGATGAGACCCAGTACTTC; CDR3aa: CASSHLAAGDETQYF
v_gene: TRBV30; d_gene: TRBD2; j_gene: TRBJ2-1; abundance: NA; CDR3nt: TGTGCCTGGAGTGCACCGCTCGTAGTAGCGGGAGCAGATTATGGGAACAATGAGCAGTTCTTC; CDR3aa: CAWSAPLVVAGADYGNNEQFF
v_gene: TRBV13; d_gene: NA; j_gene: TRBJ2-1; abundance: NA; CDR3nt: TGTGCCAGCAGCCCCGACTACGACAATGAGCAGTTCTTC; CDR3aa: CASSPDYDNEQFF
v_gene: TRBV21-1; d_gene: NA; j_gene: TRBJ1-2; abundance: NA; CDR3nt: TGTGCCAGCAGCGAACCCGACAGAGCCTATGGCTACACCTTC; CDR3aa: CASSEPDRAYGYTF
v_gene: TRBV6-5; d_gene: NA; j_gene: TRBJ1-1; abundance: NA; CDR3nt: TGTGCCAGCAGTTATTCTCAAACAGGTTCCACTGAAGCTTTCTTT; CDR3aa: CASSYSQTGSTEAFF
v_gene: TRBV6-6; d_gene: TRBD1; j_gene: TRBJ1-5; abundance: NA; CDR3nt: TGTGCCAGCCATTCTTCAACAGGGGGCGGTCAGCCCCAGCATTTT; CDR3aa: CASHSSTGGGQPQHF
v_gene: TRBV18; d_gene: NA; j_gene: TRBJ1-5; abundance: NA; CDR3nt: TGTGCCAGCTCACCACCGGCAGAGCCCCAGGGGCCCCAGCATTTT; CDR3aa: CASSPPAEPQGPQHF